A selection of T cell receptor beta chains follows, all from one sample in a study of synovial regulatory T cells in juvenile arthritis. Measured with immunoSEQ multiplex PCR; TCRdb has only the in-frame clones, and not every one. Across about 9,900 clones, the top ten clones capture 1.5% to 2% of the sample. The sequenced sample consisted of Treg cells from blood. The receptors shown here come from a donor between 2 and 35 years old with juvenile idiopathic arthritis. Each CDR3 is given with its conserved first and last residue. Size is omitted from some rows. Given values are once, few, many or a class for expanded clones.

>TRBJ1-1|.|TRBV28
CASRAAEGQGGTEAFF
>TRBJ2-1|.|TRBV13
CASSLTEGRDNEQFF
>TRBJ1-6|.|TRBV25-1
CASSADRRRVDSPLHF
>TRBJ1-6|.|TRBV28
CASSRRTGLSPLHF
>TRBJ2-1|.|TRBV5-1
CASSLAAADYNEQFF
>TRBJ2-4|.|TRBV19
CASSIQGRLAKNIQYF
>TRBJ1-1|.|TRBV2
CAVPGGLNTEAFF
>TRBJ2-2|.|TRBV4-1
CASSQVGGTGELFF
>TRBJ2-7|.|TRBV7-9
CASSSHLDVSYEQYF
>TRBJ1-1|.|TRBV7-9
CASSYRDRGLTEAFF
>TRBJ1-2|.|TRBV27
CASSPTGAVYGYTF
>TRBJ2-3|.|TRBV7-2
CASSLGFSDTQYF
>TRBJ1-1|.|TRBV10-2
CASSRAQNTEAFF
>TRBJ2-5|.|TRBV29-1
CSTQGVAGETQYF
>TRBJ1-1|.|TRBV6-5
CASSLRENTEAFF
>TRBJ2-1|medium-sized|TRBV19
CASTASSYNEQFF
>TRBJ1-5|.|TRBV2
CASSVYSNQPQHF
>TRBJ1-2|.|TRBV28
CASSLSVRRGYTF
>TRBJ2-3|.|TRBV12-5
CASGSSADTQYF
>TRBJ1-1|.|TRBV5-4
CASSKGGVMPAFF
>TRBJ1-6|.|TRBV10-3
CAISGAGGPNNSPLHF
>TRBJ2-3|.|TRBV20-1
CSAARDTQYF
>TRBJ2-4|.|TRBV30
CAWSGLIAKNIQYF
>TRBJ2-1|.|TRBV4-1
CASSQVPGRSYNEQFF
>TRBJ1-4|medium-sized|TRBV15
CATSRQGGSEKLFF
>TRBJ1-2|.|TRBV4-3
CASSQDSTEAFYGYTF
>TRBJ1-1|.|TRBV7-9
CASSPRATAGTEAFF
>TRBJ2-5|.|TRBV27
CASSFQETQYF
>TRBJ2-3|medium-sized|TRBV5-1
CASRTPGQGTTDTQYF
>TRBJ2-3|.|TRBV11-2
CASTPPGRSTDTQYF
>TRBJ1-2|.|TRBV10-3
CAIMSTDTSGYTF
>TRBJ1-2|medium-sized|TRBV10-3
CAISDGNYGYTF
>TRBJ1-5|.|TRBV6-1
CASAREPWTNQPQHF
>TRBJ1-5|.|TRBV30
CAWSVNQGPNQPQHF
>TRBJ1-5|.|TRBV19
CASSRDLNQPQHF
>TRBJ2-6|.|TRBV30
CAWSVVANVLTF
>TRBJ2-7|.|TRBV27
CASSPTSSGTAYYEQYF
>TRBJ2-7|.|TRBV4-3
CASSQDSTSYEQYF
>TRBJ2-2|.|TRBV6-4
CASSDRATGELFF
>TRBJ2-3|.|TRBV14
CASSQGIDSDTDTQYF
>TRBJ2-7|.|TRBV4-3
CASSQAGTKTYEQYF
>TRBJ2-7|.|TRBV7-7
CASSSSGQRGHEQYF
>TRBJ1-5|.|TRBV4-1
CASSQDRVQGLATGQPQHF
>TRBJ2-7|.|TRBV6-5
CASSDLGAALEQYF
>TRBJ2-5|.|TRBV5-1
CASSPKGGETQYF